These 9 T cell receptor beta chains came from one sample sequenced in a study of T cells in Graves' hyperthyroidism and ophthalmopathy. Regions amplified from RNA transcripts were the TCR beta CDR3 regions. First-round RT-PCR with HTBI primers amplified the TCR CDR3 region. TCRdb redid the calling of the multiplex PCR reads with MiXCR, one entry per CDR3 protein. This sample has 350,000 or so distinct CDR3 sequences, with 21% found just once. Material for sequencing was blood. The receptor source for this set is a woman between 50 and 59 years old with Graves' hyperthyroidism.

This rearrangement joins TRBV7-8 to TRBJ2-7, with 13 positions matching TRBD2. Losses at the gene ends were 2 bases for V and 4 bases for J; bases not matched to a gene: 5. This CDR3 has 16 amino acids. The V gene's germline CDR1 is SGHVS and CDR2 FQNEAQ. CDR3 DNA: TGTGCCAGCAGCTTACAGCGGACTAGCGGGAGATACGAGCAGTACTTC. Translation: CASSLQRTSGRYEQYF.

In its sample, this clonotype was seen many times. The chain links TRBV30 to TRBJ1-1, with TRBD1 identical over 7 bases. V shed 1 base, J shed 6 bases, and the junction held 11 bases outside the gene matches. This CDR3 is 15 amino acids long. The germline V gene encodes CDR1 GTSNPN and CDR2 SVGIG (reference sequence). As DNA, the CDR3 is TGTGCCTGGAGTGGCCTAACAGGGGCGGGCGCTGAAGCTTTCTTT. The encoded protein is CAWSGLTGAGAEAFF.

This clonotype was seen at least ten times. The chain uses TRBV7-9 and TRBJ2-5; maybe TRBD1 (5 bases). This CDR3 comprises 14 residues. CDR1 is SEHNR and CDR2 is FQNEAQ in the germline V gene (reference sequence). The V gene lost 2 bases and the J gene lost 2 bases, with 9 bases spanning the gap. CDR3 bases: TGTGCCAGCAGCTTAAAAGGGGCGCAAGAGACCCAGTACTTC. Protein sequence: CASSLKGAQETQYF.

This clonotype was seen at least ten times. The V and J genes are TRBV11-2 and TRBJ2-5, with D perhaps TRBD2 (5 bases). CDR3 length equals 17 residues. Germline V gene lookup returns CDR1 SGHAT and CDR2 FQNNGV. Trimming stripped 5 bases from V and 5 bases from J, with 24 bases between. The CDR3 spells CASSHREGWYASETQYF. CDR3 nucleotides: TGTGCCAGCAGCCATCGAGAGGGCTGGTACGCATCGGAGACCCAGTACTTC.

The sample holds a few counts of this clonotype. The V and J genes are TRBV28 and TRBJ2-7, with 10 nucleotides matching TRBD1. CDR3 length: 17 residues. CDR1 and CDR2 (germline): MDHEN, SYDVKM. The trim removed 3 bases at V and 2 bases at J, leaving 10 bases unmatched. The CDR3 protein is CASSFGFGDRGTYEQYF. Written as DNA, the CDR3 is TGTGCCAGCAGTTTCGGGTTCGGGGACAGGGGAACCTACGAGCAGTACTTC.

This clonotype was observed at least ten times. The chain carries TRBV28 and TRBJ1-4; 10 bases are a match to TRBD1. Germline V gives CDR1 MDHEN, CDR2 SYDVKM. V dropped 6 bases and J dropped 5; count of bases not matched to a gene: 9. This CDR3 comprises 16 residues. CDR3: CASSSPGQGSNEKLFF. CDR3 DNA: TGTGCCAGCAGCAGCCCGGGACAGGGGTCAAATGAAAAACTGTTTTTT.

This clonotype showed up just a few times. The chain joins TRBV5-1 to TRBJ2-1; weak D call: TRBD2 (5 bases). Deletions cut 4 bases from V and 2 bases from J, with 13 bases between. The CDR3 length is 15 residues. Germline lookup yields CDR1 SGHRS and CDR2 YFSETQ. The CDR3, as DNA: TGCGCCAGCAGCCCGTGGCCGGGGACCTACAATGAGCAGTTCTTC. The encoded protein is CASSPWPGTYNEQFF.

This sequence joins TRBV15 and TRBJ1-2; 7 bases are a match to TRBD1. The CDR3 sequence is 15 residues long. Losses at the gene ends were 0 bases for V and 4 bases for J; bases not matched to a gene: 5. Germline loops: CDR1 LNHNV, CDR2 YYDKDF (reference sequence). The CDR3 loop is CATSRDLEGAYGYTF. The CDR3 DNA reads as TGTGCCACCAGCAGAGATTTAGAGGGGGCCTATGGCTACACCTTC.

This clonotype was found a few times. The V gene is TRBV6-1, the J gene TRBJ2-7; 8 positions match TRBD1. This CDR3 has 17 amino acids. V dropped 6 bases and J dropped 3; count of bases not matched to a gene: 16. The germline V gene encodes CDR1 MNHNS and CDR2 SASEGT. The CDR3 protein is CASRWWQGASLLYEQYF. CDR3 sequence (DNA): TGTGCCAGCAGATGGTGGCAGGGGGCAAGTTTACTCTACGAGCAGTACTTC.